The 19 T cell receptor beta chains reported below all come from one sample, sequenced in a study of circulating CD8 cells and anti-PD-1 response in melanoma. TCR libraries were prepared from approximately 15 ng of total RNA with the QIAseq Immune Repertoire TCR panel. TCRdb analysed the reads with MiXCR anew, one entry per CDR3 protein. Among about 1,100 distinct CDR3 sequences listed, 8% to 9% were seen once. Sorting of live CD3+CD8+TCRalphabeta+ cells by PD-1 and/or TIGIT gave four subsets. This sample comprised CD8+ T cells from PBMCs, obtained at baseline or after one month of anti-PD-1 therapy (not recorded which). These receptors came from a human donor with melanoma.

To note about this clonotype: One end of the junction is discordant with germline, which a read error may explain. The V and J genes are TRBV28 and TRBJ1-1; D is undetermined. This CDR3 comprises 14 residues. Germline values: CDR1 MDHEN, CDR2 SYDVKM. This CDR3 is CASSSRGLKAEALF. CDR3 sequence (DNA): TGTGCCAGCAGTTCCCGGGGTCTGAAGGCTGAAGCTCTCTTT.

Within the sample, this clonotype is medium-sized. CDR3 nucleotide sequence: TGTGCCAGTAGTCAAGGACTAGCGGGGGGCAATGAGCAGTTCTTC. Translation gives CASSQGLAGGNEQFF. The V call is TRBV19, the J call TRBJ2-1, with 14 bases identical to TRBD2. This CDR3 contains 15 residues. With V trimmed by 5 bases and J by 6 bases, 3 bases remained unmatched. CDR1 and CDR2 from the germline V gene are LNHDA and SQIVND (reference sequence).

In its sample, this clonotype was seen a few times. The genes are TRBV29-1 and TRBJ2-1, with 10 positions matching TRBD2. From germline, CDR1 is SQVTM and CDR2 ANQGSEA. The CDR3 length is 15 residues. Trimming at V came to 3 bases and at J to 6 bases, leaving 8 bases not matched to a gene. The CDR3 protein is CSVEGVAGGINEQFF. Written as DNA, the CDR3 is TGCAGCGTTGAGGGAGTAGCGGGGGGTATCAATGAGCAGTTCTTC.

This clonotype is labeled medium-sized. The chain carries TRBV20-1 and TRBJ2-3; TRBD2 matches at 12 bases. Germline V gives CDR1 DFQATT, CDR2 SNEGSKA (reference sequence). The CDR3 spans 16 residues. The ends lost 3 bases at V and 3 bases at J; junction bases unmatched: 7. The CDR3 loop reads CSASGLAGGLTDTQYF. DNA for the CDR3: TGCAGTGCTAGCGGGCTAGCGGGGGGGCTGACAGATACGCAGTATTTT.

The sample holds a few counts of this clonotype. Just one base apart from a much larger clone, this may be a read error. The J gene is TRBJ1-2, the V gene TRBV27; D is perhaps TRBD1 (6 bases). This CDR3 comprises 15 residues. In germline, CDR1 is MNHEY, CDR2 SMNVEV (reference sequence). Trimming left V 2 bases short and J 8 bases short, with 18 bases between. The CDR3 sequence is CASSLTAGGRGGYTF. The CDR3 region has the DNA TGTGCCAGCAGTTTAACGGCCGGGGGCAGGGGCGGCTACACCTTC.

By frequency in the sample, this clonotype is large. The chain has TRBV28 and TRBJ2-1; D possibly corresponds to TRBD1 (6 bases). With 5 bases removed from V and 9 bases from J, the gap between germline ends came to 17 bases. Germline V lookup: CDR1 MDHEN, CDR2 SYDVKM. The CDR3 runs 14 residues. The CDR3 region is CASSPAGEIGEQFF. The CDR3 DNA reads as TGTGCCAGCAGTCCCGCAGGGGAGATAGGTGAGCAGTTCTTC.

By its share, this clonotype is medium-sized (0.01 to 0.1%). This sequence joins TRBV19 and TRBJ1-5; D is possibly TRBD1 (5 bases). With 7 bases removed from V and 0 bases from J, the gap between germline ends came to 13 bases. This CDR3 contains 15 residues. CDR1 and CDR2 from the germline V gene are LNHDA and SQIVND (reference sequence). In DNA form, the CDR3 reads TGTGCCAGTACTCCAGACAGCAATAGCAATCAGCCCCAGCATTTT. Residues: CASTPDSNSNQPQHF.

This clonotype rates as medium-sized (0.01 to 0.1%). V is TRBV2 and J is TRBJ1-1; TRBD1 matches at 9 bases. After removal of 9 bases from V and 4 bases from J, the junction contained 3 bases not matched to a gene. The CDR3 spans 12 residues. CDR1 is SNHLY and CDR2 is FYNNEI in the germline V gene. The CDR3 region has the DNA TGTGCCAGGGGACAGGGTTTCACTGAAGCTTTCTTT. This translates into CARGQGFTEAFF.

This clonotype rates as large. The rearrangement links TRBV29-1 to TRBJ2-7; D not certain. The CDR3 extends over 14 amino acids. CDR1 is SQVTM, CDR2 ANQGSEA, per germline. The ends were cut back, 1 base at V and 1 base at J, with 11 bases in the middle. DNA of the CDR3: TGCAGCGTTGAAGGGGGAACAGTTTCCTACGAGCAGTACTTC. This encodes CSVEGGTVSYEQYF.

This clonotype is judged medium-sized. This sequence joins TRBV11-2 and TRBJ2-1; no clear D gene. Germline values: CDR1 SGHAT, CDR2 FQNNGV. There are 14 residues in the CDR3. V was cut by 2 bases and J by 7 bases, with 12 bases left in between. The CDR3 coding sequence is TGTGCCAGCAGCTTATTTGTCCCTGGGAATGAGCAGTTCTTC. As protein: CASSLFVPGNEQFF. The full variable domain, rest sourced from reference TRBV11-2 and TRBJ2-1, is EAGVAQSPRYKIIEKRQSVAFWCNPISGHATLYWYQQILGQGPKLLIQFQNNGVVDDSQLPKDRFSAERLKGVDSTLKIQPAKLEDSAVYLCASSLFVPGNEQFFGPGTRLTVL.

By sample share, this clonotype is medium-sized (0.01 to 0.1%). The chain employs TRBV19 and TRBJ2-7, with 7 bases aligning to TRBD1. V trimming: 10 bases; J trimming: 1 base; junction bases outside the gene matches: 4. The germline gives CDR1 LNHDA, CDR2 SQIVND (reference sequence). The CDR3 spans 12 residues. In DNA form, the CDR3 reads TGTGCCACCACGGACAGGTCCTACGAGCAGTACTTC. This gives the protein CATTDRSYEQYF.

This clonotype is labeled as hyperexpanded (1% or more). This chain uses TRBV19 with TRBJ2-7; 9 bases line up with TRBD1. Germline trimming cut 7 bases from V and 4 bases from J; bases unmatched to any gene: 8. CDR1 is LNHDA, CDR2 SQIVND, per germline (reference sequence). The CDR3 totals 14 residues. The CDR3 region is CASTPTGGIYEQYF. The CDR3 nucleotides are TGTGCCAGTACTCCGACAGGGGGAATATACGAGCAGTACTTC.

The chain is built from TRBV19 and TRBJ1-5; TRBD1 aligns across 7 bases. The germline CDR1 and CDR2 sequences are LNHDA and SQIVND (reference sequence). The CDR3 contains 15 residues. V lost 5 bases, J lost 7 bases, and 11 bases stayed unmatched. CDR3 residues: CASSLTGSWAQPQHF. CDR3 DNA: TGTGCCAGTAGTTTGACAGGGAGTTGGGCCCAGCCCCAGCATTTT. Full variable domain (remainder filled in from reference TRBV19 and TRBJ1-5): DGGITQSPKYLFRKEGQNVTLSCEQNLNHDAMYWYRQDPGQGLRLIYYSQIVNDFQKGDIAEGYSVSREKKESFPLTVTSAQKNPTAFYLCASSLTGSWAQPQHFGDGTRLSIL.

This clonotype is large in the sample. The rearrangement uses TRBV28 and TRBJ2-7, with TRBD2 as a possible D gene (7 bases). This CDR3 comprises 14 residues. Germline lookup yields CDR1 MDHEN and CDR2 SYDVKM. The ends were cut back, 7 bases at V and 4 bases at J, with 17 bases in the middle. For the CDR3, the DNA is TGTGCCAGCACCACCCGAAAGGGGGGGTACGAGCAGTACTTC. Protein: CASTTRKGGYEQYF.

By its share, this clonotype is large (0.1 to 1%). This chain joins TRBV28 and TRBJ2-4; the match to TRBD2 covers 8 bases. This CDR3 spans 16 amino acids. Losses at the gene ends were 8 bases for V and 5 bases for J; bases not matched to a gene: 14. Germline V lookup: CDR1 MDHEN, CDR2 SYDVKM. The chain's CDR3 is CASLRRGAPPQNIQYF. CDR3 bases: TGTGCCAGCCTTAGGCGGGGGGCCCCCCCCCAAAACATTCAGTACTTC.

By sample fraction, this clonotype is medium-sized. J is TRBJ2-4 and V is TRBV29-1, with TRBD2 matching over 10 bases. Per the germline V gene, CDR1 is SQVTM and CDR2 is ANQGSEA. V lost 7 bases, J lost 0 bases, and 12 bases stayed unmatched. This CDR3 contains 17 residues. The CDR3: CSGLGLAGELAKNIQYF. The DNA for the CDR3 is TGCAGCGGCCTCGGGCTAGCGGGGGAGTTAGCCAAAAACATTCAGTACTTC.

In its sample, this clonotype is large. The chain carries TRBV5-7 and TRBJ2-4; 7 nucleotides agree with TRBD1. TRBV5-7 counts as an open reading frame of uncertain function. Trimming removed 3 bases from V and 3 bases from J; junction bases left unmatched: 3. CDR3 length: 14 residues. Here the CDR3 DNA reads TGTGCCAGCAGCTCGGACAGGTTCAAAAACATTCAGTACTTC. Its protein is CASSSDRFKNIQYF.

By frequency in the sample, this clonotype is medium-sized. The V gene is TRBV28, the J gene TRBJ2-7; weak D call: TRBD2 (7 bases). The CDR3 is made up of 12 amino acids. With 5 bases removed from V and 6 bases from J, the gap between germline ends came to 11 bases. Germline V lookup: CDR1 MDHEN, CDR2 SYDVKM. The CDR3 DNA follows: TGTGCCAGCAGTCCCGGGGGGCCCGAGCAGTACTTC. Protein sequence: CASSPGGPEQYF. The full variable domain, with the rest looked up from reference TRBV28 and TRBJ2-7, is DVKVTQSSRYLVKRTGEKVFLECVQDMDHENMFWYRQDPGLGLRLIYFSYDVKMKEKGDIPEGYSVSREKKERFSLILESASTNQTSMYLCASSPGGPEQYFGPGTRLTVT.

This clonotype is medium-sized within its sample. The rearrangement uses TRBV27 and TRBJ2-7; the D gene could be TRBD1 or TRBD2 (5 bases each). The germline CDR1 and CDR2 sequences are MNHEY and SMNVEV (reference sequence). This CDR3 spans 16 amino acids. Trimming left V 6 bases short and J 2 bases short, with 20 bases between. The CDR3 DNA reads as TGTGCCAGCAGCCCGAGCCTCGGGACGGAGACCTACGAGCAGTACTTC. It is translated as CASSPSLGTETYEQYF.